This T cell receptor (beta chain) originates from a study of regulatory T cells in long-lasting Graves disease. The sample holds many counts of this clonotype. Time point meaning: newly diagnosed GD, antithyroid drugs for less than 3 months. PBMC-derived RNA was used for the TCR library. The CDR3 has 11 residues. CDR1 LGHNT and CDR2 FRNRAP come from the germline V gene. The germline V and J ends were trimmed by 1 base and 7 bases, with 4 bases remaining between them. Arm-PCR with iRepertoire HTBI primers amplified the CDR3 regions for these TCR beta libraries. TCRdb called the multiplex PCR reads again in MiXCR, with one record for every CDR3 protein. The data contain 500,000 or so distinct CDR3 sequences, about 16% of them seen just once; the ten biggest clones take up around a quarter. The same data also went into a second study, on T cells in Graves' hyperthyroidism and ophthalmopathy.

The sequence was collected from a woman aged 35-65 years with Graves disease. The sequencing used peripheral blood mononuclear cells (PBMCs), collected at new diagnosis, from a patient treated with antithyroid drugs. V usage is TRBV12-5 and J usage is TRBJ1-1; no reliable D call. CDR3 protein: CASGLAGEAFF. The CDR3 DNA reads as TGTGCTAGTGGTTTGGCCGGTGAAGCTTTCTTT. Filled out from reference TRBV12-5 and TRBJ1-1, the complete variable domain reads DARVTQTPRHKVTEMGQEVTMRCQPILGHNTVFWYRQTMMQGLELLAYFRNRAPLDDSGMPKDRFSAEMPDATLATLKIQPSEPRDSAVYFCASGLAGEAFFGQGTRLTVV.